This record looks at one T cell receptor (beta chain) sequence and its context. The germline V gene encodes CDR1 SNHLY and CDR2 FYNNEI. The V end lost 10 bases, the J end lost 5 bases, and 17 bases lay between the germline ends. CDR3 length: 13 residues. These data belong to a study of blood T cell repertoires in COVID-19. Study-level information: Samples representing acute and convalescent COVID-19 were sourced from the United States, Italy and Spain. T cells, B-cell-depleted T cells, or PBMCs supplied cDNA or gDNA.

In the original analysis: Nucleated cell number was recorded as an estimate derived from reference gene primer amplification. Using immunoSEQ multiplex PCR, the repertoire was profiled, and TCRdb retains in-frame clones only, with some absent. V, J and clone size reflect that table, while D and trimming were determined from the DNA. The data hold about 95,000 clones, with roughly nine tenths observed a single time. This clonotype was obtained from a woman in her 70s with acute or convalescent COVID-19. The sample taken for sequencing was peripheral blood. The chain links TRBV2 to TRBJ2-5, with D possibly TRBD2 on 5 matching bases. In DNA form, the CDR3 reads TGTGCCATCAAGTCGAGGGAAGTGGAGACCCAGTACTTC. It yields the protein CAIKSREVETQYF.